The next 29 T cell receptor beta chains were all read from a single sample in a study of blood T cell repertoires in COVID-19. Only in-frame clones appear in the TCRdb table, and some are missing; sequencing was by immunoSEQ multiplex PCR. The sample records fewer than 300,000 clones, roughly 80% being singletons. The sequenced sample was peripheral blood. The receptors shown here come from a woman in her 50s who had recovered from COVID-19.

This clone was seen just once. This chain connects TRBV19 to TRBJ1-2; no clear D gene. The ends were cut back, 7 bases at V and 7 bases at J, with 19 bases in the middle. The germline V gene encodes CDR1 LNHDA and CDR2 SQIVND (reference sequence). CDR3 length: 14 amino acids. The CDR3 sequence: CASTSTQVAGGYTF. CDR3 sequence (DNA): TGTGCCAGTACTTCAACCCAGGTAGCGGGTGGCTACACCTTC.

The chain has TRBV28 and TRBJ2-7; D possibly corresponds to TRBD2 (5 bases). Germline CDR1 MDHEN, CDR2 SYDVKM. The CDR3 runs 14 residues. V lost 2 bases and J 9 bases, leaving 17 bases between the germline ends. CDR3 in amino acids: CASSLTRAGVGQYF. The CDR3 nucleotides read TGTGCCAGCAGTTTAACGCGGGCCGGGGTCGGGCAGTACTTC.

V gene TRBV5-1 combines with J gene TRBJ2-3; 11 bases line up with TRBD2. The CDR3 spans 16 residues. V lost 4 bases to trimming and J lost 3 bases; unmatched junction nucleotides: 7. Germline CDR1 and CDR2: SGHRS and YFSETQ. The CDR3 DNA is TGCGCCAGCAGCACCTCACTAGCGGGAGAAACAGATACGCAGTATTTT. Protein product: CASSTSLAGETDTQYF.

The chain employs TRBV4-1 and TRBJ1-2, with D maybe TRBD1 (5 bases). Germline V CDR1 and CDR2: MGHRA, YSYEKL. Trimming stripped 4 bases from V and 1 base from J, with 13 bases between. This CDR3 has 15 amino acids. The CDR3 region has the DNA TGCGCCAGCAGCCTGAATCGGGGGGATAACTATGGCTACACCTTC. It encodes CASSLNRGDNYGYTF.

This sequence joins TRBV12-3 or TRBV12-4 and TRBJ1-3, with 8 bases that match TRBD1. The CDR3 consists of 13 residues. The V gene end was trimmed by 6 bases and the J gene end by 7 bases; junction bases not matched to a gene: 5. CDR3 sequence (DNA): TGTGCCAGCAGAGGACAGGGACTGAACACCATATATTTT. Its protein is CASRGQGLNTIYF.

The chain links TRBV12-3 or TRBV12-4 to TRBJ1-4, with unresolved D. CDR3 size: 13 residues. The ends were cut back, 4 bases at V and 11 bases at J, with 14 bases in the middle. The CDR3 protein is CASSSNQAGKLFF. The CDR3 nucleotides are TGTGCCAGCAGTTCCAACCAAGCGGGTAAACTGTTTTTT.

CDR3: CAWAGLAGVSDTQYF. The CDR3 nucleotides read TGTGCCTGGGCGGGACTAGCGGGAGTTTCAGATACGCAGTATTTT. J is TRBJ2-3 and V is TRBV30; 14 positions match TRBD2. The V segment lost 5 bases and the J segment 4 bases; nucleotides outside the gene matches: 5. Germline values: CDR1 GTSNPN, CDR2 SVGIG (reference sequence). The CDR3 contains 15 residues.

V usage is TRBV7-9 and J usage is TRBJ2-2; D possibly corresponds to TRBD2 (7 bases). Germline loops: CDR1 SEHNR, CDR2 FQNEAQ (reference sequence). The CDR3 consists of 17 residues. Between the trimmed V and J ends, which lost 5 bases and 2 bases, there was a span of 18 bases. CDR3 amino acids: CASSPRGGVVNTGELFF. CDR3 DNA sequence: TGTGCCAGCAGCCCCCGAGGGGGGGTTGTTAACACCGGGGAGCTGTTTTTT.

This chain links TRBV10-3 with TRBJ1-5; possibly TRBD1 for D (5 bases). Germline lookup yields CDR1 ENHRY and CDR2 SYGVKD. V was cut by 4 bases and J by 0 bases, with 13 bases left in between. This CDR3 has 16 amino acids. The CDR3 reads CAISATGGLSNQPQHF. The CDR3 nucleotides are TGTGCCATCAGTGCGACGGGGGGACTTAGCAATCAGCCCCAGCATTTT.

Worth noting for this clone: This specimen includes other DNA sequences encoding the same CDR3. The rearrangement joins TRBV27 to TRBJ2-6, with TRBD1 identical over 11 bases. The CDR3 is 17 residues long. Germline-derived CDR1 and CDR2 are MNHEY and SMNVEV (reference sequence). The V segment lost 4 bases and the J segment 0 bases; nucleotides outside the gene matches: 2. This CDR3 reads CASSSGQGASGANVLTF. In nucleotides, the CDR3 is TGTGCCAGCAGTTCCGGACAGGGGGCCTCTGGGGCCAACGTCCTGACTTTC.

This clone was picked up a small number of times. V gene TRBV30 combines with J gene TRBJ1-1; 7 nucleotides match TRBD1. This CDR3 has 15 residues. Germline lookup yields CDR1 GTSNPN and CDR2 SVGIG (reference sequence). V trimming: 4 bases; J trimming: 0 bases; junction bases outside the gene matches: 8. The chain's CDR3 is CAWTTGTAMNTEAFF. The CDR3 coding sequence is TGTGCCTGGACGACCGGGACAGCCATGAACACTGAAGCTTTCTTT.

The gene calls are TRBV18 and TRBJ2-5; D not certain. This CDR3 has 13 residues. V dropped 6 bases and J dropped 2 bases, with 10 bases sitting between them. CDR1 is KGHSH, CDR2 LQKENI, per germline. The CDR3 DNA reads TGTGCCAGCTCGCGAGCTCAACAAGAGACCCAGTACTTC. It translates to CASSRAQQETQYF.

The genes are TRBV28 and TRBJ2-1; D perhaps matches TRBD2 (7 bases). V was clipped by 7 bases and J by 8 bases, with 15 bases between them. Germline CDR1 and CDR2: MDHEN and SYDVKM. The CDR3 is 13 residues long. The CDR3 region is CASNKGGIDEQFF. DNA for the CDR3: TGTGCCAGCAACAAGGGGGGGATCGATGAGCAGTTCTTC.

This chain uses TRBV28 with TRBJ1-2; a weak D match, TRBD1 (5 bases). Germline V lookup: CDR1 MDHEN, CDR2 SYDVKM. The V end was cut by 3 bases, the J end by 9 bases, with 17 bases between. The CDR3 totals 14 residues. The DNA of the CDR3 is TGTGCCAGCAGTTTCCCCGGGGTGGGGGGGAGCTACACCTTC. This translates into CASSFPGVGGSYTF.

The chain employs TRBV29-1 and TRBJ1-5; 7 positions agree with TRBD1. The germline gives CDR1 SQVTM, CDR2 ANQGSEA. Trimming removed 1 base from V and 3 bases from J; junction bases left unmatched: 9. The CDR3 extends over 16 amino acids. For the CDR3, the DNA is TGCAGCGTTGAAGGAAGAGGGGACAGCTACAATCAGCCCCAGCATTTT. Translation: CSVEGRGDSYNQPQHF.

There are a few counts of this clone. The gene calls are TRBV9 and TRBJ1-3; TRBD1 agrees at 9 bases. V lost 1 base to trimming and J lost 4 bases; unmatched junction nucleotides: 3. CDR1 SGDLS and CDR2 YYNGEE come from the germline V gene. This CDR3 spans 15 amino acids. CDR3 amino acids: CASSVRTGAGNTIYF. Written as DNA, the CDR3 is TGTGCCAGCAGCGTAAGGACAGGGGCCGGAAACACCATATATTTT.

The chain is built from TRBV5-1 and TRBJ1-2, with D possibly matching TRBD1 (5 bases). Looked up from germline, CDR1 is SGHRS and CDR2 is YFSETQ. The CDR3 consists of 15 residues. V lost 5 bases and J 4 bases, leaving 18 bases between the germline ends. The CDR3 sequence: CASSLTGVPSYGYTF. The CDR3 nucleotides are TGCGCCAGCAGTCTTACAGGAGTACCATCCTATGGCTACACCTTC.

The chain carries TRBV10-1 and TRBJ2-1, with 8 bases fitting TRBD2. Trimming removed 10 bases from V and 0 bases from J; junction bases left unmatched: 17. Germline V gene lookup returns CDR1 WNHNN and CDR2 SYGVQD (reference sequence). This CDR3 region has 18 residues. DNA for the CDR3: TGCGCCATTTCCCCGACCAGCGGGAGCACCATCTCCTACAATGAGCAGTTCTTC. The encoded protein is CAISPTSGSTISYNEQFF.

The chain has TRBV15 and TRBJ1-2; TRBD1 agrees at 8 bases. With V trimmed by 0 bases and J by 5 bases, 5 bases remained unmatched. From germline, CDR1 is LNHNV and CDR2 YYDKDF (reference sequence). CDR3 size: 15 residues. This CDR3 reads CATSRDQGAGYGYTF. The CDR3 DNA reads as TGTGCCACCAGCAGAGATCAGGGGGCAGGATATGGCTACACCTTC.

The chain is built from TRBV6-2 or TRBV6-3 and TRBJ2-5; weak D call: TRBD1 (6 bases). Germline V CDR1 and CDR2: MNHEY, SVGEGT. The CDR3 contains 16 residues. With 3 bases removed from V and 1 base from J, the gap between germline ends came to 15 bases. In nucleotides, the CDR3 is TGTGCCAGCAGTTATGATCCCAAGGGGGTCCAAGAGACCCAGTACTTC. Its protein product is CASSYDPKGVQETQYF.

This clone occurred once. The chain has TRBV3-1 (or the pseudogene TRBV3-2) and TRBJ1-5, with a possible D match to TRBD1 (6 bases). Germline V gene data show CDR1 as LGHDT and CDR2 as YNNKEL (reference sequence). V lost 4 bases to trimming and J lost 6 bases, with 16 bases between them. This CDR3 is built from 15 residues. The CDR3 loop reads CASSPLPGGLQPQHF. The CDR3, as DNA: TGTGCCAGCAGCCCGCTGCCGGGGGGCCTTCAGCCCCAGCATTTT.

This clone came up many times. The chain recombines TRBV6-2 or TRBV6-3 with TRBJ1-1; possible D gene TRBD1, 5 bases. Germline V gene sequence: CDR1 MNHEY, CDR2 SVGEGT. The germline V and J ends were trimmed by 5 bases and 1 base, with 8 bases remaining between them. This CDR3 is 13 amino acids long. CDR3 amino acids: CASSATENTEAFF. CDR3 coding DNA: TGTGCCAGCAGTGCGACAGAGAACACTGAAGCTTTCTTT.

The V gene is TRBV4-3, the J gene TRBJ2-3; D not resolved. Germline CDR1 LGHNA, CDR2 YSLEER. Trimming left V 2 bases short and J 3 bases short, with 9 bases between. This CDR3 contains 14 residues. The CDR3 region is CASSQSVNTDTQYF. As DNA, the CDR3 is TGCGCCAGCAGCCAATCGGTTAATACAGATACGCAGTATTTT.

The rearrangement joins TRBV7-2 to TRBJ1-2; perhaps TRBD1 as D (5 bases). Germline V gene lookup returns CDR1 SGHTA and CDR2 FQGNSA. Trimming took 4 bases from V and 4 from J, leaving 16 bases between them. The CDR3 has 15 amino acids. The CDR3 sequence: CASSYRDSKTYGYTF. CDR3 nucleotides: TGTGCCAGCAGCTATAGGGACTCTAAGACCTATGGCTACACCTTC.

This chain uses TRBV4-2 with TRBJ2-3; no clear D. Germline CDR1 is LGHNA and CDR2 is YNFKEQ. The CDR3 extends over 16 amino acids. V lost 1 base to trimming and J lost 3 bases, with 14 bases between them. The chain's CDR3 is CASSQAPATPTDTQYF. The CDR3 DNA reads TGTGCCAGCAGCCAAGCACCGGCGACTCCGACAGATACGCAGTATTTT.

A note on this clone: The junction departs from germline at one end; a sequencing error may be responsible. The chain couples TRBV5-1 to TRBJ2-7; 7 bases line up with TRBD1. CDR1 is SGHRS and CDR2 is YFSETQ in the germline V gene. CDR3 size: 15 residues. This chain's CDR3 is CASTLGPGQNYEQYF. CDR3 bases: TGCGCCAGCACCTTGGGTCCGGGACAGAACTACGAGCAGTACTTC.

This clone was recorded a few times. This chain joins TRBV6-6 and TRBJ1-1; D remains ambiguous. The CDR3 sequence is 12 residues long. V lost 6 bases and J lost 8, with 13 bases in between. The V gene's germline CDR1 is MNHNY and CDR2 SVGAGI (reference sequence). The CDR3 DNA reads as TGTGCCAGCAGCTCCGTCGTCTCCGAAGCTTTCTTT. Its translation is CASSSVVSEAFF.

J is TRBJ1-3 and V is TRBV7-9; weak D call: TRBD1 (5 bases). The germline gives CDR1 SEHNR, CDR2 FQNEAQ (reference sequence). V gave up 5 bases and J gave up 6 bases, with 17 bases separating them. CDR3 size: 15 residues. The CDR3 nucleotides are TGTGCCAGCAGCCGCCGGCAGGGTATGGAAAACACCATATATTTT. Residues: CASSRRQGMENTIYF.

The J gene is TRBJ1-2, the V gene TRBV5-1; tentative D call: TRBD1 (6 bases). This CDR3 region has 13 residues. CDR1 is SGHRS and CDR2 is YFSETQ in the germline V gene. Trimming cost V 2 bases and J 8 bases, with 13 bases left between them. In DNA, the CDR3 is TGCGCCAGCAGCTTTTCGGCAGGGGACGGCTACACCTTC. This encodes CASSFSAGDGYTF.